A single sample is the source of the 18 T cell receptor beta chains below, sequenced in a study of radiation and T cells in renal cell carcinoma. The time point is: baseline pretreatment blood. Described treatment: 15 Gy SBRT to primary tumor, nephrectomy 4 weeks later. Libraries were prepared by immunoSEQ multiplex PCR; TCRdb keeps only in-frame clonotypes and omits some of them. The table lists some 110,000 clones, approximately 80% of them singletons. Specimen: blood, collected from a patient whose treatment included radiotherapy and nephrectomy. Receptor source: a woman aged 55-70 years with renal cell carcinoma.

This clone was recorded only once. The J gene is TRBJ1-1, the V gene TRBV7-6; 8 bases are a match to TRBD1. This CDR3 comprises 15 residues. V lost 3 bases, J lost 5 bases, and 8 bases stayed unmatched. Germline V gene data show CDR1 as SGHVS and CDR2 as FNYEAQ. The CDR3 region is CASSFEQGVLTEAFF. DNA of the CDR3: TGTGCCAGCAGCTTTGAACAGGGGGTCTTGACTGAAGCTTTCTTT.

V usage is TRBV19 and J usage is TRBJ1-1, with TRBD1 matching 10 bases. V was clipped by 9 bases and J by 5 bases; unmatched bases: 9. In germline, CDR1 is LNHDA, CDR2 SQIVND (reference sequence). The CDR3 has 14 residues. CDR3 protein: CASEMPDRGTEAFF. The CDR3 DNA follows: TGTGCCAGCGAGATGCCGGACAGGGGGACTGAAGCTTTCTTT.

The chain has TRBV5-4 and TRBJ2-7; a possible D gene is TRBD1 (6 bases). Trimming removed 7 bases at V and 3 bases at J, with 17 bases between. The CDR3 is 14 amino acids. In germline, CDR1 is SGHNT, CDR2 YYREEE (reference sequence). CDR3 residues: CASGSSTGYYEQYF. Here the CDR3 DNA reads TGTGCCAGCGGCAGCTCTACAGGGTACTACGAGCAGTACTTC.

This chain joins TRBV19 and TRBJ2-5, with D tentatively TRBD1 (5 bases). The V end lost 10 bases, the J end lost 0 bases, and 18 bases lay between the germline ends. Germline V lookup: CDR1 LNHDA, CDR2 SQIVND (reference sequence). This CDR3 contains 15 residues. This CDR3 is CATRGTGRYQETQYF. DNA for the CDR3: TGTGCCACGAGAGGAACAGGAAGGTACCAAGAGACCCAGTACTTC.

V and J are TRBV5-1 and TRBJ2-1, with D unclear. V lost 0 bases, J lost 3 bases, and 10 bases lay in between. Per the germline V gene, CDR1 is SGHRS and CDR2 is YFSETQ. The CDR3 extends over 15 amino acids. CDR3 coding DNA: TGCGCCAGCAGCTTGGACGGAGATAGCTACAATGAGCAGTTCTTC. Amino acid sequence: CASSLDGDSYNEQFF.

The chain has TRBV27 and TRBJ1-4; no clear D. V lost 0 bases and J 4 bases, leaving 9 bases between the germline ends. The CDR3 is made up of 15 amino acids. CDR1 and CDR2 from the germline V gene are MNHEY and SMNVEV (reference sequence). CDR3 sequence: CASSLSLSLNEKLFF. In DNA, the CDR3 is TGTGCCAGCAGTTTATCGCTATCCCTTAATGAAAAACTGTTTTTT.

The chain uses TRBV29-1 and TRBJ2-5; 11 bases fit TRBD2. Looked up from germline, CDR1 is SQVTM and CDR2 is ANQGSEA. The CDR3 is 15 residues long. Trimming took 6 bases from V and 5 from J; bases not matched to a gene: 11. The CDR3 sequence is CSVAPSGRLEETQYF. The CDR3 DNA reads as TGCAGCGTCGCGCCTAGCGGGAGGCTGGAGGAGACCCAGTACTTC. The whole variable domain, remainder taken from reference TRBV29-1 and TRBJ2-5, is SAVISQKPSRDICQRGTSLTIQCQVDSQVTMMFWYRQQPGQSLTLIATANQGSEATYESGFVIDKFPISRPNLTFSTLTVSNMSPEDSSIYLCSVAPSGRLEETQYFGPGTRLLVL.

This clone appeared once. This sequence joins TRBV6-1 and TRBJ1-2, with D possibly being TRBD1 (6 bases). This CDR3 is built from 15 residues. Germline V gene sequence: CDR1 MNHNS, CDR2 SASEGT. V lost 3 bases to trimming and J lost 4 bases, with 15 bases between them. In DNA, the CDR3 is TGTGCCAGCAGTGAGACTTACTTAGGGGGCTATGGCTACACCTTC. This gives the protein CASSETYLGGYGYTF.

This chain links TRBV19 with TRBJ2-1, with D uncertain. The CDR3 has 16 residues. The V gene's germline CDR1 is LNHDA and CDR2 SQIVND (reference sequence). V lost 3 bases and J lost 0, with 12 bases in between. The CDR3 protein is CASSIRSRSSYNEQFF. CDR3 sequence (DNA): TGTGCCAGTAGTATCAGGTCCAGGAGCTCCTACAATGAGCAGTTCTTC.

The rearrangement uses TRBV6-5 and TRBJ2-5; 9 positions agree with TRBD2. Germline values: CDR1 MNHEY, CDR2 SVGAGI. The CDR3 contains 13 residues. V was clipped by 4 bases and J by 5 bases; unmatched bases: 2. Written as DNA, the CDR3 is TGTGCCAGCAGTTTAGCGGGGGCGGAGACCCAGTACTTC. As protein: CASSLAGAETQYF.

The chain couples TRBV7-2 to TRBJ2-6; weak D call: TRBD1 (5 bases). V was pared by 5 bases and J by 3 bases, with 14 bases between. CDR1 is SGHTA and CDR2 is FQGNSA in the germline V gene. This CDR3 region has 16 residues. CDR3 residues: CASSLSGARGANVLTF. The CDR3 DNA is TGTGCCAGCAGCCTTAGTGGGGCGCGTGGGGCCAACGTCCTGACTTTC.

The V call is TRBV5-1, the J call TRBJ1-4; 7 bases align to TRBD1. The junction had 7 bases not matched to a gene; V was cut back by 0 bases and J by 5 bases. CDR3 length equals 16 residues. Germline V CDR1 and CDR2: SGHRS, YFSETQ. CDR3 sequence (DNA): TGCGCCAGCAGCTTGGTAGGGGGACAGAACAATGAAAAACTGTTTTTT. Its translation: CASSLVGGQNNEKLFF. Full variable domain (missing parts from reference TRBV5-1 and TRBJ1-4): KAGVTQTPRYLIKTRGQQVTLSCSPISGHRSVSWYQQTPGQGLQFLFEYFSETQRNKGNFPGRFSGRQFSNSRSEMNVSTLELGDSALYLCASSLVGGQNNEKLFFGSGTQLSVL.

The CDR3 region has the DNA TGCGCCAGCAGCAATGAGGGGCCCGGGGAGCTGTTTTTT. It specifies CASSNEGPGELFF. The V gene is TRBV5-1, the J gene TRBJ2-2; D may be TRBD1 or TRBD2 (5 bases each). V dropped 4 bases and J dropped 6 bases, with 10 bases sitting between them. The CDR3 consists of 13 residues. Germline lookup yields CDR1 SGHRS and CDR2 YFSETQ. The full variable domain, in which reference TRBV5-1 and TRBJ2-2 provide the parts outside the CDR3, is KAGVTQTPRYLIKTRGQQVTLSCSPISGHRSVSWYQQTPGQGLQFLFEYFSETQRNKGNFPGRFSGRQFSNSRSEMNVSTLELGDSALYLCASSNEGPGELFFGEGSRLTVL.

This clone came up a few times. For the CDR3, the DNA is TGTGCCAGCAGTGAAAAAGAGATTATGAACACTGAAGCTTTCTTT. This gives the protein CASSEKEIMNTEAFF. J is TRBJ1-1 and V is TRBV2; D not certain. Trimming took off 2 bases at V and 0 bases at J, with 10 bases between the two ends. The CDR3 is made up of 15 amino acids. Germline CDR1 is SNHLY and CDR2 is FYNNEI.

CDR3 residues: CATSLHGGSQETQYF. The CDR3 bases are TGTGCCACCAGCCTCCACGGGGGCAGCCAAGAGACCCAGTACTTC. The chain combines TRBV15 with TRBJ2-5; D may be TRBD1 or TRBD2 (6 bases each). The CDR3 extends over 15 amino acids. Per the germline V gene, CDR1 is LNHNV and CDR2 is YYDKDF (reference sequence). Trimming removed 5 bases from V and 1 base from J, with 14 bases in between.

V usage is TRBV9 and J usage is TRBJ2-7; D may correspond to TRBD1 or TRBD2 (5 bases each). Germline loops: CDR1 SGDLS, CDR2 YYNGEE. Deletions cut 1 base from V and 3 bases from J, with 29 bases between. CDR3 size: 20 residues. The CDR3 region has the DNA TGTGCCAGCAGCGTACCGTTGAAGGGACGACGTGGATTACTAGACTACGAGCAGTACTTC. It encodes CASSVPLKGRRGLLDYEQYF.

The chain combines TRBV9 with TRBJ2-3; D unclear. This CDR3 spans 14 amino acids. Per the germline V gene, CDR1 is SGDLS and CDR2 is YYNGEE. Deletions cut 0 bases from V and 2 bases from J, with 7 bases between. The DNA of the CDR3 is TGTGCCAGCAGCGTAGTGGGGAACACAGATACGCAGTATTTT. This gives the protein CASSVVGNTDTQYF.

V is TRBV2 and J is TRBJ1-1; the match to TRBD1 covers 7 bases. The CDR3 is made up of 13 amino acids. V trimming: 6 bases; J trimming: 4 bases; junction bases outside the gene matches: 5. Germline V gene lookup returns CDR1 SNHLY and CDR2 FYNNEI. The CDR3 DNA reads as TGTGCCAGCAGAGACAGGGAGGCCACTGAAGCTTTCTTT. Protein: CASRDREATEAFF.